The entry that follows covers one T cell receptor beta chain sequence. Its target is unknown. This CDR3 region has 17 residues. The V gene's germline CDR1 is ENHRY and CDR2 SYGVKD. V was clipped by 3 bases and J by 5 bases; unmatched bases: 13. This entry comes from a study of T-cell memory formation after mild COVID-19. Study-level results: Clones contracting day 15 to 85 were balanced CD4/CD8; later expanders leaned CD4+.

TCRdb re-called the 5' RACE reads through MiXCR, storing one row per CDR3 protein. The profile shows under 550,000 distinct CDR3 sequences, roughly 18% of them singletons. The receptor comes from an adult woman who had mild COVID-19 (a few samples of this study predate the infection). Cell type and time point are not known. This rearrangement joins TRBV10-3 to TRBJ2-3, with 8 bases matching TRBD2. Material for sequencing was PBMCs or a T cell subset sorted from them (not recorded which). The CDR3 here is CAISDVPAGGPGDTQYF. The CDR3 DNA follows: TGTGCCATCAGTGACGTACCGGCGGGGGGCCCGGGAGATACGCAGTATTTT.